The 17 T cell receptor beta chains presented below share a single source sample, sequenced in a study of siplizumab effects on memory and regulatory T cells. Only in-frame clones appear in the TCRdb table, and some are missing; sequencing was by immunoSEQ multiplex PCR. Of 99,000 or so clones in the sample, about 94% were seen once. The sample comprised non-Treg CD4+ T cells sorted from blood. The receptor set was obtained from a human donor in good health.

The rearrangement uses TRBV5-1 and TRBJ1-2; 8 bases are shared with TRBD1. V lost 3 bases to trimming and J lost 8 bases; unmatched junction nucleotides: 6. This CDR3 comprises 13 residues. Germline V gene data show CDR1 as SGHRS and CDR2 as YFSETQ. The CDR3 protein is CASSSQGAGGYTF. The CDR3 DNA follows: TGCGCCAGCAGCTCGCAGGGGGCGGGAGGCTACACCTTC. Variable domain in full (rest from reference TRBV5-1 and TRBJ1-2): KAGVTQTPRYLIKTRGQQVTLSCSPISGHRSVSWYQQTPGQGLQFLFEYFSETQRNKGNFPGRFSGRQFSNSRSEMNVSTLELGDSALYLCASSSQGAGGYTFGSGTRLTVV.

The rearrangement uses TRBV6-1 and TRBJ2-7, with 9 bases fitting TRBD1. Germline V gene lookup returns CDR1 MNHNS and CDR2 SASEGT. The CDR3 covers 12 residues. Trimming removed 7 bases from V and 4 bases from J; junction bases left unmatched: 2. CDR3: CASNRGLYEQYF. In nucleotides, the CDR3 is TGTGCCAGCAACAGGGGGCTATACGAGCAGTACTTC.

The CDR3 spells CASSTIGVQIPRYGYTF. The CDR3 nucleotides read TGTGCCAGCTCTACTATAGGGGTTCAGATTCCCCGCTATGGCTACACCTTC. This chain uses TRBV19 with TRBJ1-2, with D perhaps TRBD1 (5 bases). Germline-derived CDR1 and CDR2 are LNHDA and SQIVND (reference sequence). The V and J ends lost 9 bases and 4 bases respectively, with 27 bases between them. The CDR3 has 17 amino acids.

This clone was counted a single time. The CDR3 sequence is CASQDPSTSTDTQYF. CDR3 nucleotide sequence: TGTGCCAGCCAAGACCCTTCGACAAGCACAGATACGCAGTATTTT. The V and J genes are TRBV2 and TRBJ2-3; no definite D call. The germline V gene has CDR1 SNHLY and CDR2 FYNNEI. CDR3 length: 15 amino acids. Trimming took 8 bases from V and 0 from J, leaving 15 bases between them.

The rearrangement uses TRBV4-1 and TRBJ1-2, with TRBD1 as a possible D gene (6 bases). The length of the CDR3 is 14 residues. Germline V CDR1 and CDR2: MGHRA, YSYEKL. The ends were cut back, 3 bases at V and 5 bases at J, with 13 bases in the middle. CDR3 nucleotides: TGCGCCAGCAGCCATCCAGGGACACCTTATGGCTACACCTTC. Its protein is CASSHPGTPYGYTF.

This clone was seen only once. This chain connects TRBV21-1 to TRBJ2-1; the D call TRBD2 from the table was never checked on the DNA. TRBV21-1 is termed a pseudogene. CDR3 length equals 14 residues. CDR3 DNA: TGTGCCAGCTTCTCCCCCGGAGCGGGAGACGAGCAGTTCTTC. The encoded protein is CASFSPGAGDEQFF.

The chain recombines TRBV19 with TRBJ2-2; D not certain. The CDR3 spans 13 residues. The V and J ends lost 2 bases and 3 bases respectively, with 4 bases between them. Germline V lookup: CDR1 LNHDA, CDR2 SQIVND (reference sequence). The CDR3 DNA sequence: TGTGCCAGTAGTATACTCGACACCGGGGAGCTGTTTTTT. It yields the protein CASSILDTGELFF.

Of note for this clone: This sample includes further DNA sequences coding for the same CDR3. The chain joins TRBV5-8 to TRBJ2-2; the match to TRBD2 covers 7 bases. CDR3 length equals 16 residues. The germline gives CDR1 SGHTS, CDR2 YDEGEE. V lost 4 bases and J lost 4; bases outside the gene matches: 10. CDR3 nucleotides: TGTGCCAGCAGCCGGTCAGCGGGGATCGTCACCGGGGAGCTGTTTTTT. Amino acids: CASSRSAGIVTGELFF.

This clone was detected only a few times. The chain employs TRBV19 and TRBJ1-1; 8 bases match TRBD1. Losses at the gene ends were 7 bases for V and 7 bases for J; bases not matched to a gene: 8. Germline V gene sequence: CDR1 LNHDA, CDR2 SQIVND (reference sequence). The CDR3 runs 13 residues. The CDR3 DNA sequence: TGTGCCAGTAAACCAGGGGGCGCGGGTGAAGCTTTCTTT. This encodes CASKPGGAGEAFF.

The chain has TRBV30 and TRBJ2-1, with D possibly being TRBD2 (6 bases). V lost 0 bases to trimming and J lost 4 bases, with 16 bases between them. Germline-derived CDR1 and CDR2 are GTSNPN and SVGIG (reference sequence). The CDR3 extends over 16 amino acids. CDR3 sequence: CAWSVYGTGSYNEQFF. CDR3 in DNA: TGTGCCTGGAGTGTATATGGGACTGGATCATACAATGAGCAGTTCTTC.

The chain has TRBV11-2 and TRBJ2-2; TRBD2 agrees at 11 bases. The CDR3 totals 16 residues. The germline V gene encodes CDR1 SGHAT and CDR2 FQNNGV. Trimming removed 6 bases from V and 1 base from J; junction bases left unmatched: 4. CDR3 nucleotide sequence: TGTGCCAGCAGACAAGGGACTAGCGGGAACACCGGGGAGCTGTTTTTT. Amino acids: CASRQGTSGNTGELFF. Full variable domain (outside the CDR3, taken from reference TRBV11-2 and TRBJ2-2): EAGVAQSPRYKIIEKRQSVAFWCNPISGHATLYWYQQILGQGPKLLIQFQNNGVVDDSQLPKDRFSAERLKGVDSTLKIQPAKLEDSAVYLCASRQGTSGNTGELFFGEGSRLTVL.

The V call is TRBV5-4, the J call TRBJ1-5, with D maybe TRBD1 (6 bases). Germline CDR1 and CDR2: SGHNT and YYREEE (reference sequence). This CDR3 is 16 amino acids long. The V gene lost 0 bases and the J gene lost 3 bases, with 13 bases spanning the gap. The DNA of the CDR3 is TGTGCCAGCAGCTTGGCGGGGGGGGGCGCCAATCAGCCCCAGCATTTT. Its protein product is CASSLAGGGANQPQHF.

The V call is TRBV7-6, the J call TRBJ2-1, with 7 bases that match TRBD1. Germline V CDR1 and CDR2: SGHVS, FNYEAQ. The CDR3 contains 13 residues. The J segment lost 8 bases and the V segment lost 6 bases, leaving 7 bases of the junction unmatched. CDR3 sequence: CASSRVQGHEQFF. CDR3 DNA sequence: TGTGCCAGCAGTAGGGTACAGGGGCATGAGCAGTTCTTC. The whole variable domain, remainder taken from reference TRBV7-6 and TRBJ2-1, is GAGVSQSPRYKVTKRGQDVALRCDPISGHVSLYWYRQALGQGPEFLTYFNYEAQQDKSGLPNDRFSAERPEGSISTLTIQRTEQRDSAMYRCASSRVQGHEQFFGPGTRLTVL.

The chain has TRBV7-3 and TRBJ2-2; D may be TRBD2 (6 bases). V was cut by 5 bases and J by 2 bases, with 18 bases left in between. The CDR3 has 17 amino acids. Germline V gene lookup returns CDR1 SGHTA and CDR2 FQGTGA. CDR3 nucleotide sequence: TGTGCCAGCAGCCCCCTACCATCGGGAGTCAACACCGGGGAGCTGTTTTTT. Translated: CASSPLPSGVNTGELFF.

The rearrangement joins TRBV30 to TRBJ1-2; D remains unclear. CDR1 and CDR2 (germline): GTSNPN, SVGIG (reference sequence). The ends were cut back, 3 bases at V and 7 bases at J, with 12 bases in the middle. The CDR3 spans 12 residues. CDR3 sequence (DNA): TGTGCCTGGAGGTTAGGGCAGCGTGGCTACACCTTC. The encoded protein is CAWRLGQRGYTF.

This rearrangement joins TRBV6-4 to TRBJ2-6; 8 positions agree with TRBD2. The ends lost 6 bases at V and 6 bases at J; junction bases unmatched: 4. CDR3 length: 14 amino acids. CDR1 and CDR2 (germline): MRHNA, SNTAGT. CDR3 in amino acids: CASSAGGVANVLTF. The CDR3 DNA sequence: TGTGCCAGCAGCGCCGGGGGGGTGGCCAACGTCCTGACTTTC.

CDR3 nucleotides: TGTGCCAGCAGCTTACAAGTGAACACTGAAGCTTTCTTT. Amino acid sequence: CASSLQVNTEAFF. The rearrangement uses TRBV11-3 and TRBJ1-1; no clear D. Germline V gene lookup returns CDR1 SGHNT and CDR2 YENEEA. The CDR3 is made up of 13 amino acids. The V and J ends lost 2 bases and 0 bases respectively, with 4 bases between them.